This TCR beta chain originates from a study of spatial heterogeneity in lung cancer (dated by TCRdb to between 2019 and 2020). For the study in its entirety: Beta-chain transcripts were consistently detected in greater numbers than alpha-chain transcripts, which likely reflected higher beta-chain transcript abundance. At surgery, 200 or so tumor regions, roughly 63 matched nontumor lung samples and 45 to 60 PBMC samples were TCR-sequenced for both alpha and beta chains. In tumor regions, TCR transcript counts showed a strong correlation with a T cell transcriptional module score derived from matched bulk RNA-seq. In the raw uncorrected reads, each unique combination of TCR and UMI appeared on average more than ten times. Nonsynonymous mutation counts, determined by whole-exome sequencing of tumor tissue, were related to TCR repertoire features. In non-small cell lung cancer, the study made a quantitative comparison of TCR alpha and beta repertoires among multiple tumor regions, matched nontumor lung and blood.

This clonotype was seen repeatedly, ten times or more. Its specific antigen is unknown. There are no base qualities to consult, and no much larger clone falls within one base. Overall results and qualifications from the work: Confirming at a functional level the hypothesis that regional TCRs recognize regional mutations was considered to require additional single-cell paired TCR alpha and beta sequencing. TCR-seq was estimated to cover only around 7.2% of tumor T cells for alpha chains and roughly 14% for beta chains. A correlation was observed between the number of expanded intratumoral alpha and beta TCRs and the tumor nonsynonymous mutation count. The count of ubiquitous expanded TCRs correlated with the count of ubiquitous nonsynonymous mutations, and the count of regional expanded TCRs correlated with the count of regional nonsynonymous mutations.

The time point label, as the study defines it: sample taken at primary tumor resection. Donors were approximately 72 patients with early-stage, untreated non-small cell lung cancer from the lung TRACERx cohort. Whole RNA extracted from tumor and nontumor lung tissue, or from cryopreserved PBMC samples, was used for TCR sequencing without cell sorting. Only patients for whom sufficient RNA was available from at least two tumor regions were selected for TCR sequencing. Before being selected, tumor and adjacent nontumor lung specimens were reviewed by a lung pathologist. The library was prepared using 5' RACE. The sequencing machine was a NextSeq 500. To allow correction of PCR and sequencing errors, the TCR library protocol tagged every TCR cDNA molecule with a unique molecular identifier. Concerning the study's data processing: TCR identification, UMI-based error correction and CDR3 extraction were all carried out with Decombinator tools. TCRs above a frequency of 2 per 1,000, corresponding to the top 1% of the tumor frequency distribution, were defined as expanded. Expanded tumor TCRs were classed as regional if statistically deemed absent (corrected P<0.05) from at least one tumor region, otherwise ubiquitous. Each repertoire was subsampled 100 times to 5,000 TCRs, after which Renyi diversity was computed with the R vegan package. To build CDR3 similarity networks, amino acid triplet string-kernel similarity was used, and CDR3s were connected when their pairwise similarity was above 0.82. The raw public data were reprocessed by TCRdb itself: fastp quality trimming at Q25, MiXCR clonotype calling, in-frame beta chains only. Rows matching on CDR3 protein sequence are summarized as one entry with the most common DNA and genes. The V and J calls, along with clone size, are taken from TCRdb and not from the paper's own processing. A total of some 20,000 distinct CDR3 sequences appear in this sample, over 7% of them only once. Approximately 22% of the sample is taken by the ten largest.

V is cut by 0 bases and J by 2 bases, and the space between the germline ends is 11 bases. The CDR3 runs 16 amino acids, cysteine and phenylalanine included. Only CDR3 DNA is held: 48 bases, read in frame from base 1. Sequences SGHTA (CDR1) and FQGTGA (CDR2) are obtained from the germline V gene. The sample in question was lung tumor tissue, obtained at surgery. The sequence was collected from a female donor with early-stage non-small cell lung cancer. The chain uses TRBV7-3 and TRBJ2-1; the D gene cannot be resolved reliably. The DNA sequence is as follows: TGTGCCAGCAGCTTAACGTCGGGCTCTACCTACAATGAGCAGTTCTTC. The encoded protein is CASSLTSGSTYNEQFF.